This is a list of T cell receptor beta chains from one sample in a study of cytomegalovirus exposure and HLA in healthy donors. The method was immunoSEQ multiplex PCR; TCRdb's version includes in-frame clones alone and lacks a portion of them. The table lists about 210,000 clones, around 86% of them singletons. The sequenced sample consisted of PBMCs. The source is a woman in her forties or fifties in good health and CMV-seropositive. Both conserved end residues are part of each CDR3. A D gene is named only where the DNA matches it firmly. Clone sizes are given selectively: once, few, many, or a class where the clone is expanded.

size	V	length	D	J	DNA	CDR3
few	TRBV11-2	16	NA	TRBJ1-2	TGTGCCAGCAGCTTTGGGCCTACCGGTCGTACCTATGGCTACACCTTC	CASSFGPTGRTYGYTF
NA	TRBV11-2	15	TRBD1	TRBJ2-3	TGTGCCAGCAGTTCAGGACAGGATCGCACAGATACGCAGTATTTT	CASSSGQDRTDTQYF
NA	TRBV27	17	NA	TRBJ1-4	TGTGCCAGCAGTTTTCGGGGGGCAGGGGCAACTAATGAAAAACTGTTTTTT	CASSFRGAGATNEKLFF
once	TRBV5-5	15	NA	TRBJ1-3	TGTGCCAGCAGCCAGGGGCCGTACTCTGGAAACACCATATATTTT	CASSQGPYSGNTIYF
NA	TRBV5-1	14	TRBD1	TRBJ1-1	TGCGCCAGCAGCTTAGGGACAGCTGAAACTGAAGCTTTCTTT	CASSLGTAETEAFF
NA	TRBV18	13	NA	TRBJ2-7	TGTGCCAGCTCACCACGGAGATCCTACGAGCAGTACTTC	CASSPRRSYEQYF
NA	TRBV5-5	16	NA	TRBJ2-4	TGTGCCAGCAGCTTGTACCCAAGACTGGCCAAAAACATTCAGTACTTC	CASSLYPRLAKNIQYF
NA	TRBV7-9	15	NA	TRBJ1-6	TGTGCCAGCAGCTTAGTAGCGGGGGAGGATTCACCCCTCCACTTT	CASSLVAGEDSPLHF
few	TRBV18	16	TRBD1	TRBJ2-5	TGTGCCAGCTCACCAGATTCTGCACAGGGGCAAGAGACCCAGTACTTC	CASSPDSAQGQETQYF
NA	TRBV6-1	14	NA	TRBJ1-4	TGTGCCAGCAGTCGACCCACAGGGAATGAAAAACTGTTTTTT	CASSRPTGNEKLFF
NA	TRBV7-9	16	TRBD2	TRBJ2-3	TGTGCCAGCAGCCAAGGACTAGCGGGGGGCACAGATACGCAGTATTTT	CASSQGLAGGTDTQYF
NA	TRBV29-1	15	NA	TRBJ2-3	TGCAGCGCCCTACAGGGTCGGATGCCCACAGATACGCAGTATTTT	CSALQGRMPTDTQYF
NA	TRBV29-1	13	TRBD1	TRBJ2-7	TGCAGCGTTACCGGGACAGGGACCTACGAGCAGTACTTC	CSVTGTGTYEQYF
NA	TRBV9	15	NA	TRBJ1-3	TGTGCCAGCAGTGACACAGGATACTCTGGAAACACCATATATTTT	CASSDTGYSGNTIYF
NA	TRBV5-8	16	NA	TRBJ2-5	TGTGCCAGCAGCCTAGGTCACTCCACAGGGTTAGAGACCCAGTACTTC	CASSLGHSTGLETQYF
NA	TRBV9	15	TRBD1	TRBJ2-3	TGTGCCAGCAACACCCCGGGACAGAGCACAGATACGCAGTATTTT	CASNTPGQSTDTQYF
NA	TRBV5-1	15	NA	TRBJ1-1	TGCGCCAGCAGCTACAGGGCAAACATGAACACTGAAGCTTTCTTT	CASSYRANMNTEAFF
NA	TRBV7-9	16	TRBD1	TRBJ2-5	TGTTCCAGCAGTCGTTGGACAGGTGGTAAAGAAGAGACCCAGTACTTC	CSSSRWTGGKEETQYF
NA	TRBV28	16	NA	TRBJ1-3	TGTGCCAGCAGTTTATCTGCGTACCGCTCTGGAAACACCATATATTTT	CASSLSAYRSGNTIYF
once	TRBV30	12	NA	TRBJ2-7	TGTGCCTGGAGGCGGGGAACTTACGAGCAGTACTTC	CAWRRGTYEQYF
NA	TRBV29-1	13	TRBD1	TRBJ1-5	TGCAGCGTCGGACAGGGGGCGGGTCAGCCCCAGCATTTT	CSVGQGAGQPQHF
NA	TRBV7-9	15	TRBD1	TRBJ2-7	TGTGCCAGCAGCTTCGGACAGGTAACCTCCTACGAGCAGTACTTC	CASSFGQVTSYEQYF
once	TRBV5-1	17	TRBD2	TRBJ2-5	TGCGCCAGCAGCTTGGCCAGGGACGGGGGGGGCCAAGAGACCCAGTACTTC	CASSLARDGGGQETQYF
NA	TRBV4-3	19	NA	TRBJ1-3	TGCGCCAGCAGCCCTAAAGCGAACCGGCCCCGAGGGTCTGGAAACACCATATATTTT	CASSPKANRPRGSGNTIYF
NA	TRBV6-1	17	TRBD1	TRBJ1-6	TGTGCCAGCAGTCAAGGACAGGACCCAACTTATAATTCACCCCTCCACTTT	CASSQGQDPTYNSPLHF
NA	TRBV29-1	13	NA	TRBJ2-1	TGCAGCGTTGATAAAGGCACCCGAGGTGAGCAGTTCTTC	CSVDKGTRGEQFF
NA	TRBV4-3	16	NA	TRBJ1-1	TGCGCCAGCAGCCAAGTAGGATTCCCGGGGAGCACTGAAGCTTTCTTT	CASSQVGFPGSTEAFF
NA	TRBV15	14	TRBD1	TRBJ1-2	TGTGCCACCAGCCATTACAGGGGAAACTATGGCTACACCTTC	CATSHYRGNYGYTF
once	TRBV5-1	15	NA	TRBJ2-3	TGCGCCAGCAGCTTGGCCGGGGGACCCACAGATACGCAGTATTTT	CASSLAGGPTDTQYF
NA	TRBV7-8	16	TRBD1	TRBJ2-3	TGTGCCAGCAGCTTAGGGGGCCGGGGCAGGGGGGATACGCAGTATTTT	CASSLGGRGRGDTQYF
NA	TRBV5-1	15	NA	TRBJ1-1	TGCGCCAGCAGGACGGGCGACAGAGACTACACTGAAGCTTTCTTT	CASRTGDRDYTEAFF
NA	TRBV6-1	13	NA	TRBJ2-2	TGTGCCAGCAATTGGGGGGTGGCCGGGGAGCTGTTTTTT	CASNWGVAGELFF
NA	TRBV29-1	15	NA	TRBJ2-2	TGCAGCGTTGAAGATAGGCGGGGGAACACCGGGGAGCTGTTTTTT	CSVEDRRGNTGELFF
NA	TRBV18	14	NA	TRBJ1-1	TGTGCCAGCTCACCGCTAGCTATGAACACTGAAGCTTTCTTT	CASSPLAMNTEAFF
NA	TRBV5-1	17	TRBD2	TRBJ2-1	TGCGCCAGCTCCCGTGGATCTAGCGGCCGAATCTACAATGAGCAGTTCTTC	CASSRGSSGRIYNEQFF
few	TRBV6-5	12	NA	TRBJ1-2	TGTGCCAGCAGTCCCCGGTCCTATGGCTACACCTTC	CASSPRSYGYTF
NA	TRBV27	16	TRBD1	TRBJ1-3	TGTGCCAGCAGTTTCTGGGGACAGGGTTCTGGAAACACCATATATTTT	CASSFWGQGSGNTIYF
NA	TRBV6-1	17	TRBD1	TRBJ1-6	TGTGCCAGTAGTGAAGGGACAGGAGACTCCTATAATTCACCCCTCCACTTT	CASSEGTGDSYNSPLHF
NA	TRBV28	13	NA	TRBJ1-2	TGTGCCAGCAGTATCCCGGGATACTATGGCTACACCTTC	CASSIPGYYGYTF
NA	TRBV5-1	15	TRBD2	TRBJ2-7	TGCGCCAGCAGCTTGGCGGGACTAGCGGACTACGAGCAGTACTTC	CASSLAGLADYEQYF